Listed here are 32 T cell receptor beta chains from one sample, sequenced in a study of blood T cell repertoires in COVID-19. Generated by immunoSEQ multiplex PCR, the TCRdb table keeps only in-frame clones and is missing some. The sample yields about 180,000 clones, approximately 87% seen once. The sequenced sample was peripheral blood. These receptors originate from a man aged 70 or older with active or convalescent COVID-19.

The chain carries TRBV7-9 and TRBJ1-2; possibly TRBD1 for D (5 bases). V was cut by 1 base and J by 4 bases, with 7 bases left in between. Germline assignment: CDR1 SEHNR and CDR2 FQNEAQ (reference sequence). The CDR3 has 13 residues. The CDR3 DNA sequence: TGTGCCAGCAGCTTAGGGGGCGGCTATGGCTACACCTTC. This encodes CASSLGGGYGYTF.

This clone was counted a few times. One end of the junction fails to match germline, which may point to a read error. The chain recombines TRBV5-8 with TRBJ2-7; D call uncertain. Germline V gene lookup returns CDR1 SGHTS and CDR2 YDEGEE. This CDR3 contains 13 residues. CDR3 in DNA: TGTGCCAGCAGCTTATCCCTTCTAGACCGCCCGATCTTC. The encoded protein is CASSLSLLDRPIF.

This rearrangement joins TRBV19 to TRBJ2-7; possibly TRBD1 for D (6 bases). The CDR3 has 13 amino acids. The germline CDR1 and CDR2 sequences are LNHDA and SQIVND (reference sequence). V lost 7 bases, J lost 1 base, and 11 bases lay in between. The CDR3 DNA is TGTGCCAGTAAGGAGACAGGTTCCTACGAGCAGTACTTC. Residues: CASKETGSYEQYF. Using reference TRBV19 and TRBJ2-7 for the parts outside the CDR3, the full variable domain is DGGITQSPKYLFRKEGQNVTLSCEQNLNHDAMYWYRQDPGQGLRLIYYSQIVNDFQKGDIAEGYSVSREKKESFPLTVTSAQKNPTAFYLCASKETGSYEQYFGPGTRLTVT.

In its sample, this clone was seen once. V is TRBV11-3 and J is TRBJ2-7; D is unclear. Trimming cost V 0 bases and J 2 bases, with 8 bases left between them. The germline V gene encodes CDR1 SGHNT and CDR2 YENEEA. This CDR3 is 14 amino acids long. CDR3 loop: CASSLDGGAYEQYF. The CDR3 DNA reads TGTGCCAGCAGCTTAGACGGCGGCGCCTACGAGCAGTACTTC.

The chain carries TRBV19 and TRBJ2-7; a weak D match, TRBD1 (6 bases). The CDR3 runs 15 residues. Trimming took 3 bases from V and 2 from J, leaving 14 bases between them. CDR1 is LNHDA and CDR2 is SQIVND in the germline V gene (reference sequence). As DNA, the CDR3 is TGTGCCAGTAGTATCGTAGGGGGAAGCACCTACGAGCAGTACTTC. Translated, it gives CASSIVGGSTYEQYF.

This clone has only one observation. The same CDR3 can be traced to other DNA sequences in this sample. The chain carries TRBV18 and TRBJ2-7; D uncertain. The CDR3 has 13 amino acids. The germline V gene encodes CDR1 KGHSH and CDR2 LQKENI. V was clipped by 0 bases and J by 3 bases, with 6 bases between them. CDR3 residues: CASSPPSSYEQYF. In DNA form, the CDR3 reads TGTGCCAGCTCACCACCGTCCAGCTACGAGCAGTACTTC.

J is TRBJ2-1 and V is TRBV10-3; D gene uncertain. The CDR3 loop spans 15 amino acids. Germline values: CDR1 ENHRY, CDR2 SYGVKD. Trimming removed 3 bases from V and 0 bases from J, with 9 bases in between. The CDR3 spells CAISDDTRSYNEQFF. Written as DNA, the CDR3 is TGTGCCATCAGTGACGACACCCGCTCCTACAATGAGCAGTTCTTC.

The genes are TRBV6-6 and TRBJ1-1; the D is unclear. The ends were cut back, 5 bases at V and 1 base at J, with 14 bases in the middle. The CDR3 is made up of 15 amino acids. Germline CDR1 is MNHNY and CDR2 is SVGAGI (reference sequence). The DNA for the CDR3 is TGTGCCAGCAGTGCTGTCCCGAGCGGGAACACTGAAGCTTTCTTT. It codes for CASSAVPSGNTEAFF.

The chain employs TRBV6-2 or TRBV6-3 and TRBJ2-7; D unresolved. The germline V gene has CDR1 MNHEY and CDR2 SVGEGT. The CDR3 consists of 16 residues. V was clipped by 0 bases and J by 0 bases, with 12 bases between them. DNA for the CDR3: TGTGCCAGCAGTTACTCCCCCCAGGCAGTCTCCTACGAGCAGTACTTC. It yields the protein CASSYSPQAVSYEQYF.

DNA for the CDR3: TGCGCCAGCAGCCAAAAGACTAGCGGAGGGGGCCAAGAGACCCAGTACTTC. Translating gives CASSQKTSGGGQETQYF. The chain links TRBV4-3 to TRBJ2-5, with TRBD2 identical over 9 bases. The V segment lost 2 bases and the J segment 1 base; nucleotides outside the gene matches: 8. The CDR3 spans 17 residues. Germline lookup yields CDR1 LGHNA and CDR2 YSLEER.

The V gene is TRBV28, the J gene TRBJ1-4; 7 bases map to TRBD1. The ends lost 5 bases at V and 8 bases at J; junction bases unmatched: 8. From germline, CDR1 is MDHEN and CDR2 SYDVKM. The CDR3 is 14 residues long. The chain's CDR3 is CASSLDRVDEKLFF. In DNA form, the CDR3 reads TGTGCCAGCAGTCTCGACAGGGTTGACGAAAAACTGTTTTTT.

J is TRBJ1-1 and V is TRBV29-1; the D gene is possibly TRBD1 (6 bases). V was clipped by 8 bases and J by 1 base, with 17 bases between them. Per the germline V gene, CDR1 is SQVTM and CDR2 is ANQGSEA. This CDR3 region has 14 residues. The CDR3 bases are TGCAGCATCAAAAGGGCAGGGGAGAACACTGAAGCTTTCTTT. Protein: CSIKRAGENTEAFF.

Here the CDR3 reads CASSLPQGAGNSPLHF. CDR3 DNA sequence: TGTGCCAGCAGTTTACCCCAGGGGGCTGGTAATTCACCCCTCCACTTT. The gene calls are TRBV27 and TRBJ1-6; 8 bases are a match to TRBD1. The ends lost 2 bases at V and 6 bases at J; junction bases unmatched: 6. CDR1 and CDR2 from the germline V gene are MNHEY and SMNVEV (reference sequence). This CDR3 contains 16 residues.

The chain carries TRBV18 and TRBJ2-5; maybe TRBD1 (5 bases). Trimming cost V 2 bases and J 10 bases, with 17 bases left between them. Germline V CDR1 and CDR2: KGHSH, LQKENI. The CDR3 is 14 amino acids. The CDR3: CASSPGSETAFQYF. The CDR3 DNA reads TGTGCCAGCTCACCAGGGTCCGAGACAGCCTTCCAGTACTTC. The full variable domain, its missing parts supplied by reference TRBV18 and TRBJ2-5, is NAGVMQNPRHLVRRRGQEARLRCSPMKGHSHVYWYRQLPEEGLKFMVYLQKENIIDESGMPKERFSAEFPKEGPSILRIQQVVRGDSAAYFCASSPGSETAFQYFGPGTRLLVL.

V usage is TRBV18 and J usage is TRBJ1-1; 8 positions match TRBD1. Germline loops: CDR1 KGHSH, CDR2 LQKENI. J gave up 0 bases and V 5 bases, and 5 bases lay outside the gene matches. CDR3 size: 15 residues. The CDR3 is CASSEYRGVNTEAFF. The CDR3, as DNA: TGTGCCAGCTCAGAATACAGGGGGGTGAACACTGAAGCTTTCTTT. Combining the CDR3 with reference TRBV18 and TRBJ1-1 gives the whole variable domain NAGVMQNPRHLVRRRGQEARLRCSPMKGHSHVYWYRQLPEEGLKFMVYLQKENIIDESGMPKERFSAEFPKEGPSILRIQQVVRGDSAAYFCASSEYRGVNTEAFFGQGTRLTVV.

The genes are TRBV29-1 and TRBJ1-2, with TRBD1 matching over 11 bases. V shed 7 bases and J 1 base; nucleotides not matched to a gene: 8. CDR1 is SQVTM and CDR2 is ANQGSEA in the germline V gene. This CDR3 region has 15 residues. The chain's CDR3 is CSAWTGGAVNYGYTF. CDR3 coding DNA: TGCAGCGCCTGGACAGGGGGCGCGGTTAACTATGGCTACACCTTC.

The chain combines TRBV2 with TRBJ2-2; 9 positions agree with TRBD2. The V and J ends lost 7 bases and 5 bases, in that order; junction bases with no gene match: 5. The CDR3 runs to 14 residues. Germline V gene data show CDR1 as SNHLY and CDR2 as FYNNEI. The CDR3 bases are TGTGCCAGCATGACTAGCGGTAGAACCGGGGAGCTGTTTTTT. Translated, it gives CASMTSGRTGELFF.

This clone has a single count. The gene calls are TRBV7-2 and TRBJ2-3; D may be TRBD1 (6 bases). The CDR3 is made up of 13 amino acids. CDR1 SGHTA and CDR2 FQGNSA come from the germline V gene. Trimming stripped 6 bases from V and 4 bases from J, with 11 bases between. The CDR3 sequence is CASRQQGSDTQYF. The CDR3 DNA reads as TGTGCCAGCAGGCAACAGGGCTCAGATACGCAGTATTTT.

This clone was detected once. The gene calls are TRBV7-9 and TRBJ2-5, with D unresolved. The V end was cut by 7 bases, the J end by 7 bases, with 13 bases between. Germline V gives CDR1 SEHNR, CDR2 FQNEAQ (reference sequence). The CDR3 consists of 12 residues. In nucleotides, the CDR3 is TGTGCCAGCACTCAATTAGCTGGGACCCAGTACTTC. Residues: CASTQLAGTQYF.

The CDR3 is CASSSGGAVNEQFF. DNA of the CDR3: TGTGCCAGCAGTTCTGGGGGGGCGGTCAATGAGCAGTTCTTC. The chain employs TRBV3-1 (or the pseudogene TRBV3-2) and TRBJ2-1, with D perhaps matching TRBD2 (7 bases). This CDR3 region has 14 residues. V was pared by 6 bases and J by 6 bases, with 15 bases between. Germline values: CDR1 LGHDT, CDR2 YNNKEL (reference sequence).

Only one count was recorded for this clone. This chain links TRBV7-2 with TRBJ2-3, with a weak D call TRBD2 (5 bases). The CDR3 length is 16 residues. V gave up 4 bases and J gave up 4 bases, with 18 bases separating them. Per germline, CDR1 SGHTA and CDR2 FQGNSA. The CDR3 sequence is CASSSQRVLRADTQYF. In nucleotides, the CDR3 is TGTGCCAGCAGCTCTCAACGGGTACTGCGGGCAGATACGCAGTATTTT.

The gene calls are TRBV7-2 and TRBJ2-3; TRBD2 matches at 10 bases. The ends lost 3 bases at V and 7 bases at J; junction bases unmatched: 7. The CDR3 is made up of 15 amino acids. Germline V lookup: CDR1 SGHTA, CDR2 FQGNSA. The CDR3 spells CASSLATSGLNTQYF. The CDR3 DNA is TGTGCCAGCAGCTTGGCGACTAGCGGGCTGAATACGCAGTATTTT.

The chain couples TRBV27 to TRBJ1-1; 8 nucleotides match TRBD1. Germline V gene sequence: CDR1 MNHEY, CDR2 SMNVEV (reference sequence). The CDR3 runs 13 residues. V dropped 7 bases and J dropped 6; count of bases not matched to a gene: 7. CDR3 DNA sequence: TGTGCCAGCAACCCCTCAGGGGGCCCTGAAGCTTTCTTT. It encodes CASNPSGGPEAFF.

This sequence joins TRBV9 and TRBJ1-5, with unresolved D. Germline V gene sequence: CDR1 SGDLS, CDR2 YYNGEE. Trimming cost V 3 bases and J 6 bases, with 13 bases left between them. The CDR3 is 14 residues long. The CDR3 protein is CASSALGGPQPQHF. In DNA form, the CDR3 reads TGTGCCAGCAGCGCACTTGGAGGACCTCAGCCCCAGCATTTT.

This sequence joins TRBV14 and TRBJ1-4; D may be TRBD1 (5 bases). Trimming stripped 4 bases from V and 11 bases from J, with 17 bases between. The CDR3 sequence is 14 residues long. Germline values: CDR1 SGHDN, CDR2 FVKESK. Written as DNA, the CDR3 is TGTGCCAGCAGCCCGCTGGGGCAGGGTCCGAAACTGTTTTTT. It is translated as CASSPLGQGPKLFF.

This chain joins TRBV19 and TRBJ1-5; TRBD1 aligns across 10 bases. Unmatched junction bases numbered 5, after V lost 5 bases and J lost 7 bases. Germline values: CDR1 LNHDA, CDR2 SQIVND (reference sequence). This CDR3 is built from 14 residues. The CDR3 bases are TGTGCCAGTAGTCCGACAGGGGGCTACCAGCCCCAGCATTTT. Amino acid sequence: CASSPTGGYQPQHF.

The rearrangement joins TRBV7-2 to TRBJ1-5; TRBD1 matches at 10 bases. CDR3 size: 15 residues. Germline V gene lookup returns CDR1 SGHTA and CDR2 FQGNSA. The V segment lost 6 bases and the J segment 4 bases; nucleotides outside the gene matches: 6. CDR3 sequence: CASRAGGQGNQPQHF. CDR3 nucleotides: TGTGCCAGCAGGGCGGGGGGACAGGGGAATCAGCCCCAGCATTTT. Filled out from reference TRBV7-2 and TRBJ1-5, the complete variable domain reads GAGVSQSPSNKVTEKGKDVELRCDPISGHTALYWYRQSLGQGLEFLIYFQGNSAPDKSGLPSDRFSAERTGGSVSTLTIQRTQQEDSAVYLCASRAGGQGNQPQHFGDGTRLSIL.

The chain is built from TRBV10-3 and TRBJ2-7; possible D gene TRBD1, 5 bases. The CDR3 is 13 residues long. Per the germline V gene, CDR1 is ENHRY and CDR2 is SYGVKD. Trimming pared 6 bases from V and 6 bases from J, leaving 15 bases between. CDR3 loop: CAIRGPRAREQYF. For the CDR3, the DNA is TGTGCCATCAGGGGGCCCAGGGCACGCGAGCAGTACTTC.

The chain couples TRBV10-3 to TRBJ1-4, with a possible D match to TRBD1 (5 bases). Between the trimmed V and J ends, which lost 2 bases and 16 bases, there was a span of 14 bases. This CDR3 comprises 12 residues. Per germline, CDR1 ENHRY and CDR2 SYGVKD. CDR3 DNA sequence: TGTGCCATCAGTGAGGGGGCCAAACCGGCGTTTTTT. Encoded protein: CAISEGAKPAFF.

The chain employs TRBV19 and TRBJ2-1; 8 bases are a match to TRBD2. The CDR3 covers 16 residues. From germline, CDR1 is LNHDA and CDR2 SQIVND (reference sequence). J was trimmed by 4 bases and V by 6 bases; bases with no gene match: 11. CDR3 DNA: TGTGCCAGTAGGGAGACCTCTAGCGGGCCATACAATGAGCAGTTCTTC. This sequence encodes CASRETSSGPYNEQFF.

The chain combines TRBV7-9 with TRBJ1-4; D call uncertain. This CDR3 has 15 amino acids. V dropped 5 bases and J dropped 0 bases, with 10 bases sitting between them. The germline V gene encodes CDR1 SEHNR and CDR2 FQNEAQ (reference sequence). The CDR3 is CASSVYSATNEKLFF. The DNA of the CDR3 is TGTGCCAGCAGCGTCTACAGTGCAACTAATGAAAAACTGTTTTTT.

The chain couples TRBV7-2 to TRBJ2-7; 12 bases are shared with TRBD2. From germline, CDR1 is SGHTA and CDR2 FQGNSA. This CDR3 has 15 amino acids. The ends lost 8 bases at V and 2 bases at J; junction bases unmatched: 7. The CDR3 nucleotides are TGTGCCAGCGGCATAGGACTAGCGGGGCCCTACGAGCAGTACTTC. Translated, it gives CASGIGLAGPYEQYF. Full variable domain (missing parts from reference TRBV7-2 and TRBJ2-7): GAGVSQSPSNKVTEKGKDVELRCDPISGHTALYWYRQSLGQGLEFLIYFQGNSAPDKSGLPSDRFSAERTGGSVSTLTIQRTQQEDSAVYLCASGIGLAGPYEQYFGPGTRLTVT.